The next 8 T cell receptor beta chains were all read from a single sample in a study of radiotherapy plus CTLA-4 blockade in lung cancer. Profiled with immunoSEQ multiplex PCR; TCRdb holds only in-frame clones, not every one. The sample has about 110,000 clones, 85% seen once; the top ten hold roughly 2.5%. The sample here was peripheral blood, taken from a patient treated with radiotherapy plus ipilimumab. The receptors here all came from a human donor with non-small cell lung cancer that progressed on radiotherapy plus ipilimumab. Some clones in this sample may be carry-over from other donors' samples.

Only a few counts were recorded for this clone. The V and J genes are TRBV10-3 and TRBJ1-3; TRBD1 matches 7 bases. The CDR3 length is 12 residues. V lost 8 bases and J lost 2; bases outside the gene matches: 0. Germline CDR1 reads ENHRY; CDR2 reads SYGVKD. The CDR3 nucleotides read TGTGCCATCGGGACAGCTGGAAACACCATATATTTT. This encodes CAIGTAGNTIYF.

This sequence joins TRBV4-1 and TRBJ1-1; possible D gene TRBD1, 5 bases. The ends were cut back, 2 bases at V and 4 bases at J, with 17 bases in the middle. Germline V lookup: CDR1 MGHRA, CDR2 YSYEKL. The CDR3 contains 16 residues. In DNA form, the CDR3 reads TGCGCCAGCAGCCAAAGAGGCATGGAGGGGAGCACTGAAGCTTTCTTT. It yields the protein CASSQRGMEGSTEAFF.

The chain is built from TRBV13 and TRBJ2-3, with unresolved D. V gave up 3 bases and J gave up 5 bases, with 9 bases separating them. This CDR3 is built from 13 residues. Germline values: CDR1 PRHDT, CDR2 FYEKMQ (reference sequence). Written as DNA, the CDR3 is TGTGCCAGCAGCTTTGTGAAGCGAGATACGCAGTATTTT. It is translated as CASSFVKRDTQYF. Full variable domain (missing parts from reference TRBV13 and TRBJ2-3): AAGVIQSPRHLIKEKRETATLKCYPIPRHDTVYWYQQGPGQDPQFLISFYEKMQSDKGSIPDRFSAQQFSDYHSELNMSSLELGDSALYFCASSFVKRDTQYFGPGTRLTVL.

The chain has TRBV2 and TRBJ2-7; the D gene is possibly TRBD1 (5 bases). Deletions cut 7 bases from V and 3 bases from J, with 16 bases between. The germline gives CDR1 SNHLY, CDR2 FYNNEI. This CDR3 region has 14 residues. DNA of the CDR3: TGTGCCAGCATAATCGACAGAGGCAGCTACGAGCAGTACTTC. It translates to CASIIDRGSYEQYF.

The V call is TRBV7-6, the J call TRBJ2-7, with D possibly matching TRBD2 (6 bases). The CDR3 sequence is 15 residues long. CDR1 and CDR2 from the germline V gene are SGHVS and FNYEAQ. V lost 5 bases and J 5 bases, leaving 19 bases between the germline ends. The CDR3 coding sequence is TGTGCCAGCAGCCTTGGGACTCCGCTAGGAAACGAGCAGTACTTC. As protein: CASSLGTPLGNEQYF.

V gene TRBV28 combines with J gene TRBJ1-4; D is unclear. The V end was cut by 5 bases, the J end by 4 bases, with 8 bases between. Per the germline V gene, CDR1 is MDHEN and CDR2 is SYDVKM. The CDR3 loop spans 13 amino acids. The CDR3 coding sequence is TGTGCCAGCAGTGAACACTTTAATGAAAAACTGTTTTTT. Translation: CASSEHFNEKLFF.

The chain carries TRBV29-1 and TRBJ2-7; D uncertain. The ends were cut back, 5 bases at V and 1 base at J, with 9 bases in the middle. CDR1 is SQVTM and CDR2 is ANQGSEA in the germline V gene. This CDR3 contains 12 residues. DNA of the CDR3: TGCAGCGTTTTGTTTAGGTCCTACGAGCAGTACTTC. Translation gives CSVLFRSYEQYF.

The CDR3 loop reads CASRGQGISYNSPLHF. For the CDR3, the DNA is TGTGCCAGCAGGGGACAGGGAATCTCCTATAATTCACCCCTCCACTTT. V is TRBV28 and J is TRBJ1-6; 9 positions match TRBD1. Trimming removed 6 bases from V and 0 bases from J; junction bases left unmatched: 3. This CDR3 contains 16 residues. Germline V gives CDR1 MDHEN, CDR2 SYDVKM.